These T cell receptor beta chains were read from a single sample in a study of Ad26.COV2.S vaccination and SARS-CoV-2 variants. The repertoire was sequenced with immunoSEQ multiplex PCR; TCRdb's copy has only in-frame clones and lacks some. The sample includes about 400,000 clones, around nine tenths of them seen just once. Sequencing used peripheral blood, obtained in a trial of Ad26.COV2.S vaccine versus placebo. The source of these receptors is a person aged 18 to 65 who received the Ad26.COV2.S COVID-19 vaccine or a placebo. Both conserved end residues are part of each CDR3. A D gene is named only where the DNA matches it firmly. The listing skips clone size in some rows; elsewhere it reads once, few, many or a size class.

>.|16|.|TRBV5-1|TRBJ2-1
TGCGCCAGCAGCCTCGACCCAGGGGGGGCTAGGGATGAGCAGTTCTTC
CASSLDPGGARDEQFF
>.|13|.|TRBV30|TRBJ2-7
TGTGCCTGGAGCAGGGCGGGACCGGGGGAGCAGTACTTC
CAWSRAGPGEQYF
>.|16|.|TRBV5-1|TRBJ2-3
TGCGCCAGCAGCTTGGCCCAGGCCCCTAGGGGAGATACGCAGTATTTT
CASSLAQAPRGDTQYF
>.|14|.|TRBV27|TRBJ1-6
TGTGCCAGCAGTTTTGTGGGGGGCCTTTCACCCCTCCACTTT
CASSFVGGLSPLHF
>.|12|.|TRBV7-9|TRBJ1-2
TGTGCCAGCAGCCTTGGGGGGCCCGGCTACACCTTC
CASSLGGPGYTF
>.|16|TRBD2|TRBV28|TRBJ2-5
TGTGCCAGCAGTGCCGAATTAGCGGGAAGACGGGAGACCCAGTACTTC
CASSAELAGRRETQYF
>.|14|.|TRBV19|TRBJ1-1
TGTCCTCCACCCAGGACAGCTTTGAACACTGAAGCTTTCTTT
CPPPRTALNTEAFF
>.|15|.|TRBV7-3|TRBJ2-5
TGTGCCAGCAGCGTCGAGGGAGGAGAAAAAGAGACCCAGTACTTC
CASSVEGGEKETQYF
>.|15|TRBD2|TRBV7-9|TRBJ2-1
TGTGCCAGCAGCCCCCTAGCGGGATCCTACAATGAGCAGTTCTTC
CASSPLAGSYNEQFF
>.|19|TRBD2|TRBV15|TRBJ2-3
TGTGCCACCAGCAGAGGTGGTCATTGGACTAGCGGTAGCACAGATACGCAGTATTTT
CATSRGGHWTSGSTDTQYF
>.|14|TRBD1|TRBV3-1/TRBV3-2|TRBJ2-5
TGTGCCAGCAGCCTGACAGGGAAGTCAGAGACCCAGTACTTC
CASSLTGKSETQYF
>.|15|.|TRBV25-1|TRBJ2-2
TGTGCCAGCAGCCTGTGGCAGGTGAACACCGGGGAGCTGTTTTTT
CASSLWQVNTGELFF
>.|16|TRBD2|TRBV5-6|TRBJ2-3
TGTGCCAGCAGCTTATCGCGGGAGTTCTACACAGATACGCAGTATTTT
CASSLSREFYTDTQYF
>.|18|.|TRBV2|TRBJ1-4
TGTGCCAGCAGTTTTGCCTCCCCCCAGGGATTGGGCGGTGAAAAACTGTTTTTT
CASSFASPQGLGGEKLFF
>.|14|.|TRBV7-9|TRBJ1-1
TGTGCCAGCAGCCTTAGTGCGGGGGGGACTGAAGCTTTCTTT
CASSLSAGGTEAFF
>.|15|.|TRBV3-1/TRBV3-2|TRBJ2-7
TGTGCCAGCAGCCAAGACTCAGGGCTCTCCTACGAGCAGTACTTC
CASSQDSGLSYEQYF
>.|13|.|TRBV3-1/TRBV3-2|TRBJ2-3
TGTGCCAGCAGCCGCTTCGAGGCAGATACGCAGTATTTT
CASSRFEADTQYF
>.|14|.|TRBV6-2/TRBV6-3|TRBJ2-1
TGTGCCAGCAGCCCCGCCACGCGTTACAATGAGCAGTTCTTC
CASSPATRYNEQFF
>.|14|.|TRBV6-5|TRBJ1-3
TGTGCCAGCAGGCCCCGGGGCTCTGGAAACACCATATATTTT
CASRPRGSGNTIYF
>.|14|.|TRBV2|TRBJ1-3
TGTGCCAGCAGTTCCCGGGGGTCAGGTTACACCATATATTTT
CASSSRGSGYTIYF
>.|14|.|TRBV28|TRBJ1-1
TGTGCCAGCAGTTTGGCACTACCCAACACTGAAGCTTTCTTT
CASSLALPNTEAFF
>.|15|.|TRBV28|TRBJ1-4
TGTGCCAGCAGTGGCGCGGGGACCACTAATGAAAAACTGTTTTTT
CASSGAGTTNEKLFF
>.|12|.|TRBV2|TRBJ1-1
TGTGCCAGCAGTGAAGTTTCGACTGAAGCTTTCTTT
CASSEVSTEAFF
>.|15|TRBD2|TRBV7-8|TRBJ2-2
TGTGCCAGCAGCCAGGGACTAGCGCCCCTTTGGGAGCTGTTTTTT
CASSQGLAPLWELFF
>.|12|.|TRBV27|TRBJ2-1
TGTGCCAGCAGTTCCCCTTTCAATGAGCAGTTCTTC
CASSSPFNEQFF
>.|16|TRBD2|TRBV5-8|TRBJ2-1
TGTGCCAGCAGCCATAGGCTAGCGGGGGGGAAGCATGAGCAGTTCTTC
CASSHRLAGGKHEQFF
>.|16|TRBD2|TRBV10-1|TRBJ2-1
TGCGCCAGCAGTTTTGCTAGCGGGAACTCCTACAATGAGCAGTTCTTC
CASSFASGNSYNEQFF
>once|13|.|TRBV3-1/TRBV3-2|TRBJ1-1
TGTGCCAGCAGCCAGGGGAGGAACACTGAAGCTTTCTTT
CASSQGRNTEAFF
>.|15|.|TRBV7-2|TRBJ2-5
TGTGCCAGCAGCTTAGGGGCGCAGGGCCAAGAGACCCAGTACTTC
CASSLGAQGQETQYF
>.|15|.|TRBV10-1|TRBJ2-4
TGCGCCATCAAACCTATGGAGGAGGCCAAAAACATTCAGTACTTC
CAIKPMEEAKNIQYF
>.|11|.|TRBV2|TRBJ1-2
TGTGCCAGCGGAACAGGGAATGGCTACACCTTC
CASGTGNGYTF
>.|11|.|TRBV20-1|TRBJ2-7
TGCAGTGCTAGTAACGGCTACGAGCAGTACTTC
CSASNGYEQYF
>.|13|.|TRBV6-5|TRBJ2-3
TGTGCCAGCAGGATAGGGCTTAGTGCTACGCAGTATTTT
CASRIGLSATQYF
>.|13|.|TRBV7-9|TRBJ1-3
TGTGCCAGCAGCTTGCAGGGGAACCACACCATATATTTT
CASSLQGNHTIYF
>.|12|.|TRBV19|TRBJ1-5
TGTGCCAGCCAGGCGATAAATCAGCCCCAGCATTTT
CASQAINQPQHF
>.|15|TRBD1|TRBV9|TRBJ2-3
TGTGCCAGCAGCCCAAGGACAGGTCTCGCAGATACGCAGTATTTT
CASSPRTGLADTQYF
>.|14|.|TRBV5-4|TRBJ1-5
TGTGCCAGCAGTATTGACGGTAGCAATCAGCCCCAGCATTTT
CASSIDGSNQPQHF
>.|15|.|TRBV4-2|TRBJ2-5
TGTGCCAGCAGCCAAGTCCAGGGGGGGCGGGAGACCCAGTACTTC
CASSQVQGGRETQYF
>.|13|.|TRBV4-1|TRBJ2-1
TGCGCCAGCAGCCCCCGGGTTAACAATGAGCAGTTCTTC
CASSPRVNNEQFF
>.|15|.|TRBV5-4|TRBJ2-5
TGTGCCAGCAGCTTGTCGACAGCTTCTCAAGAGACCCAGTACTTC
CASSLSTASQETQYF
>.|13|TRBD2|TRBV29-1|TRBJ2-1
TGCAGCGTTGACGGGACTAGATACAATGAGCAGTTCTTC
CSVDGTRYNEQFF
>.|13|.|TRBV18|TRBJ1-5
TGTGCCAGCTCACCAGACCGGAATCAGCCCCAGCATTTT
CASSPDRNQPQHF
>.|15|.|TRBV19|TRBJ1-4
TGTGCCAGTAGTATAGGGCCGGCAGAGAATGAAAAACTGTTTTTT
CASSIGPAENEKLFF
>few|15|TRBD2|TRBV27|TRBJ2-7
TGTGCCAGCAGTTTAGGAGGACTAGCGGGCCACGAGCAGTACTTC
CASSLGGLAGHEQYF
>.|16|TRBD2|TRBV11-3|TRBJ2-5
TGTGCCAGCAGCTTATCGGCTAGCGGGAGGGTGGAGACCCAGTACTTC
CASSLSASGRVETQYF
>.|13|TRBD2|TRBV12-3/TRBV12-4|TRBJ2-1
TGTGCCAGCAAGGGACTAGCGGGTCAAGAGCAGTTCTTC
CASKGLAGQEQFF
>.|14|TRBD1|TRBV6-5|TRBJ1-2
TGTGCCAGCAGATGGACAGGGGGCGACTATGGCTACACCTTC
CASRWTGGDYGYTF
>.|17|.|TRBV4-1|TRBJ2-3
TGCGCCAGCAGCCAAGATGGACCGAGACTTAGCACAGATACGCAGTATTTT
CASSQDGPRLSTDTQYF
>once|15|TRBD2|TRBV6-5|TRBJ2-7
TGTGCCAGCAGTTCCCCCGGGAGGGCGGCCTACGAGCAGTACTTC
CASSSPGRAAYEQYF
>once|16|.|TRBV7-7|TRBJ2-2
TGTGCTAGCAGCTTAGCCCCGGAGGGGAACACCGGGGAGCTGTTTTTT
CASSLAPEGNTGELFF
>.|13|.|TRBV3-1/TRBV3-2|TRBJ2-2
TGTGCCAGCAGCCCATTTGTCACCGGGGAGCTGTTTTTT
CASSPFVTGELFF
>.|16|.|TRBV4-1|TRBJ2-2
TGCGCCAGCAGCCTCCTAGAACAGGCCACCGGCGGGGAGCTGTTTTTT
CASSLLEQATGGELFF
>.|11|.|TRBV29-1|TRBJ2-1
TGCAGCGTCCCTGAATTGGGTGAGCAGTTCTTC
CSVPELGEQFF
>.|15|.|TRBV9|TRBJ2-5
TGTGCCAGCAGCGTAGATCCAGGGGAGTGGGAGACCCAGTACTTC
CASSVDPGEWETQYF